The next 19 T cell receptor beta chains were all read from a single sample in a study of T cells after yellow fever vaccination. TCRdb reprocessed the 5' RACE reads via MiXCR and lists one record per CDR3 protein. The data contain hundreds of thousands of distinct CDR3 sequences, about 7.8% of them singletons. Sequencing was performed on PBMCs, taken roughly seven weeks after the first yellow fever vaccination. Receptors originate from a man younger than 35 who received the YFV17D yellow fever vaccine.

This clonotype was seen more than once but under ten times. The V call is TRBV7-2, the J call TRBJ1-6; D is uncertain. Germline loops: CDR1 SGHTA, CDR2 FQGNSA. This CDR3 is built from 16 residues. Trimming stripped 1 base from V and 10 bases from J, with 17 bases between. The CDR3 loop is CASSLGVRTGLSPLHF. DNA for the CDR3: TGTGCCAGCAGCTTAGGAGTCCGGACGGGCCTCTCACCCCTCCACTTT. Complete variable domain (other parts from reference TRBV7-2 and TRBJ1-6): GAGVSQSPSNKVTEKGKDVELRCDPISGHTALYWYRQSLGQGLEFLIYFQGNSAPDKSGLPSDRFSAERTGGSVSTLTIQRTQQEDSAVYLCASSLGVRTGLSPLHFGNGTRLTVT.

This clonotype was seen once. V gene TRBV30 combines with J gene TRBJ1-6; D call uncertain. V gave up 0 bases and J gave up 10 bases, with 7 bases separating them. The CDR3 is 12 residues long. Germline V lookup: CDR1 GTSNPN, CDR2 SVGIG (reference sequence). The CDR3 is CAWSVTGSPLHF. As DNA, the CDR3 is TGTGCCTGGAGTGTAACCGGGTCACCCCTCCACTTT.

The chain couples TRBV15 to TRBJ2-6; D is unresolved. This CDR3 has 16 residues. The V end lost 0 bases, the J end lost 0 bases, and 6 bases lay between the germline ends. Germline CDR1 and CDR2: LNHNV and YYDKDF (reference sequence). The CDR3 is CATSRDISSGANVLTF. DNA for the CDR3: TGTGCCACCAGCAGAGATATCAGCTCTGGGGCCAACGTCCTGACTTTC.

This clonotype occurred a few times. The rearrangement uses TRBV3-1 and TRBJ1-2; D gene uncertain. The CDR3 has 14 amino acids. Germline values: CDR1 LGHDT, CDR2 YNNKEL (reference sequence). The V and J ends lost 6 bases and 7 bases respectively, with 18 bases between them. CDR3 bases: TGTGCCAGCAGAAGGTGGCAGTCGCTCGGTGGCTACACCTTC. Its translation is CASRRWQSLGGYTF. Full variable domain (outside the CDR3, taken from reference TRBV3-1 and TRBJ1-2): DTAVSQTPKYLVTQMGNDKSIKCEQNLGHDTMYWYKQDSKKFLKIMFSYNNKELIINETVPNRFSPKSPDKAHLNLHINSLELGDSAVYFCASRRWQSLGGYTFGSGTRLTVV.

In this sample, this clonotype turned up a few times. This chain uses TRBV5-1 with TRBJ2-1, with TRBD2 matching over 11 bases. The V segment lost 7 bases and the J segment 0 bases; nucleotides outside the gene matches: 3. CDR1 is SGHRS and CDR2 is YFSETQ in the germline V gene. CDR3 size: 15 residues. The CDR3 protein is CASGTSGPSYNEQFF. In DNA form, the CDR3 reads TGCGCCAGCGGGACTAGCGGACCCTCCTACAATGAGCAGTTCTTC. Full variable domain (remainder filled in from reference TRBV5-1 and TRBJ2-1): KAGVTQTPRYLIKTRGQQVTLSCSPISGHRSVSWYQQTPGQGLQFLFEYFSETQRNKGNFPGRFSGRQFSNSRSEMNVSTLELGDSALYLCASGTSGPSYNEQFFGPGTRLTVL.

CDR3 protein: CASSSAYEQYV. CDR3 sequence (DNA): TGTGCCAGCAGCTCAGCCTACGAGCAGTACGTC. The rearrangement links TRBV7-9 to TRBJ2-7, with D unresolved. This CDR3 has 11 residues. Trimming cost V 4 bases and J 2 bases, with 3 bases left between them. The germline V gene encodes CDR1 SEHNR and CDR2 FQNEAQ (reference sequence).

This clonotype was picked up a small number of times. The V call is TRBV2, the J call TRBJ1-5; D perhaps matches TRBD1 (6 bases). This CDR3 has 14 amino acids. Trimming removed 5 bases at V and 7 bases at J, with 15 bases between. Germline values: CDR1 SNHLY, CDR2 FYNNEI. This CDR3 is CASSSSRGEQPQHF. DNA for the CDR3: TGTGCCAGCAGTAGTAGCAGGGGCGAACAGCCCCAGCATTTT. Drawing the rest from reference TRBV2 and TRBJ1-5, the complete variable domain is EPEVTQTPSHQVTQMGQEVILRCVPISNHLYFYWYRQILGQKVEFLVSFYNNEISEKSEIFDDQFSVERPDGSNFTLKIRSTKLEDSAMYFCASSSSRGEQPQHFGDGTRLSIL.

The chain uses TRBV29-1 and TRBJ2-3, with TRBD1 as a possible D gene (6 bases). The germline V gene has CDR1 SQVTM and CDR2 ANQGSEA. V was cut by 8 bases and J by 2 bases, with 14 bases left in between. The CDR3 loop spans 13 amino acids. The CDR3 sequence is CSPQGPATDTQYF. The CDR3 nucleotides read TGCAGCCCTCAGGGGCCCGCCACAGATACGCAGTATTTT.

In this sample, this clonotype turned up a few times. The chain combines TRBV9 with TRBJ1-5, with D maybe TRBD1 (5 bases). The CDR3 length is 14 residues. With 7 bases removed from V and 3 bases from J, the gap between germline ends came to 14 bases. Germline CDR1 is SGDLS and CDR2 is YYNGEE. CDR3 sequence: CASAGAGFNQPQHF. In DNA, the CDR3 is TGTGCCAGCGCCGGGGCAGGATTCAATCAGCCCCAGCATTTT.

The sample holds a few counts of this clonotype. The chain recombines TRBV29-1 with TRBJ1-2; D is unresolved. Per the germline V gene, CDR1 is SQVTM and CDR2 is ANQGSEA. Trimming stripped 4 bases from V and 0 bases from J, with 12 bases between. The CDR3 consists of 14 residues. DNA for the CDR3: TGCAGCGTTGTGACGGCAGGCGCTAACTATGGCTACACCTTC. It is translated as CSVVTAGANYGYTF.

This clonotype has only a few counts. The chain employs TRBV10-2 and TRBJ2-2, with D unresolved. Germline V gene sequence: CDR1 WSHSY, CDR2 SAAADI. The CDR3 is 13 amino acids. Trimming cost V 2 bases and J 7 bases, with 8 bases left between them. The CDR3 region is CASSEGYLGELFF. The CDR3 DNA reads as TGCGCCAGCAGTGAGGGCTATCTCGGGGAGCTGTTTTTT.

This clonotype was recorded at least ten times. The rearrangement uses TRBV12-3 or TRBV12-4 and TRBJ2-2; D ambiguous. Trimming removed 6 bases at V and 3 bases at J, with 17 bases between. The CDR3 is 16 residues long. The CDR3, as DNA: TGTGCCAGCAGCCCCTCCAAAGTAGGCTACACCGGGGAGCTGTTTTTT. Its translation: CASSPSKVGYTGELFF.

This clonotype was observed at least ten times. The rearrangement links TRBV12-3 or TRBV12-4 to TRBJ1-1; D is undetermined. Trimming left V 3 bases short and J 0 bases short, with 23 bases between. This CDR3 comprises 19 residues. The CDR3 coding sequence is TGTGCCAGCAGTTTCAGCGGCCGTCCTTCAGTATTCATGAACACTGAAGCTTTCTTT. Its translation is CASSFSGRPSVFMNTEAFF.

This clonotype has at least ten counts. The chain uses TRBV5-1 and TRBJ2-2; D call uncertain. With 4 bases removed from V and 1 base from J, the gap between germline ends came to 8 bases. CDR1 is SGHRS, CDR2 YFSETQ, per germline. This CDR3 is 14 amino acids long. The CDR3 loop is CASSRDVNTGELFF. Written as DNA, the CDR3 is TGCGCCAGCAGCCGAGACGTGAACACCGGGGAGCTGTTTTTT.

This chain connects TRBV7-2 to TRBJ2-1; D assignment may be TRBD1 or TRBD2 (5 bases each). This CDR3 is 15 amino acids long. The V gene lost 5 bases and the J gene lost 0 bases, with 11 bases spanning the gap. CDR1 and CDR2 (germline): SGHTA, FQGNSA. The CDR3: CASSPGRYSYNEQFF. The CDR3 nucleotides read TGTGCCAGCAGCCCGGGGCGTTACTCCTACAATGAGCAGTTCTTC.

This clonotype was counted only a few times. The chain is built from TRBV7-2 and TRBJ2-3; 13 bases are shared with TRBD2. The CDR3 contains 17 residues. V was pared by 0 bases and J by 4 bases, with 4 bases of the junction left unmatched. Germline V CDR1 and CDR2: SGHTA, FQGNSA. The CDR3 protein is CASSLALAGGPSDTQYF. CDR3 DNA: TGTGCCAGCAGCTTAGCACTAGCGGGGGGGCCCTCAGATACGCAGTATTTT.

This clonotype was seen a handful of times. One end of the junction fails to match germline, which may point to a read error. This CDR3 reads CASSPPSPSDEQYF. The CDR3 region has the DNA TGTGCCAGCTCACCACCTAGTCCCTCCGACGAGCAGTACTTC. The chain uses TRBV18 and TRBJ2-7; D not certain. Looked up from germline, CDR1 is KGHSH and CDR2 is LQKENI. CDR3 length: 14 residues.

This clonotype was counted a few times. The V call is TRBV24-1, the J call TRBJ2-5; 8 nucleotides align to TRBD1. Germline CDR1 and CDR2: KGHDR and SFDVKD. The CDR3 totals 15 residues. V lost 1 base, J lost 5 bases, and 5 bases stayed unmatched. The CDR3 DNA reads TGTGCCACCAGTGATTTAGGACAGGGTGGGGAGACCCAGTACTTC. It translates to CATSDLGQGGETQYF.

This rearrangement joins TRBV4-2 to TRBJ1-6; tentative D call: TRBD1 (5 bases). Germline assignment: CDR1 LGHNA and CDR2 YNFKEQ. Trimming took 1 base from V and 7 from J, leaving 14 bases between them. The CDR3 spans 16 residues. The CDR3 DNA is TGTGCCAGCAGCCAAGCCGGGGGGGGGAGCAATTCACCCCTCCACTTT. This gives the protein CASSQAGGGSNSPLHF.